This TCR beta chain was recovered during a study of T cell clonality in common variable immunodeficiency. Only in-frame clones appear in the TCRdb table, and some are missing; sequencing was by immunoSEQ multiplex PCR. The sample includes more than 30,000 clones, none of them occurring once. Points on this clone: The CDR3 end falls 3 residues outside the read, so it is completed with the germline J gene.

Germline-derived CDR1 and CDR2 are GTSNPN and SVGIG (reference sequence). The CDR3 is 13 amino acids. Input material: peripheral blood mononuclear cells. The origin of this receptor is a person aged 18-69 years in good health. This chain connects TRBV30 to TRBJ2-2; TRBD1 matches at 8 bases. The part of the CDR3 DNA that was read is TGTGCCTGGACCGGGACAGGACATTCACCG. Its translation is CAWTGTGHSP. The CDR3 in full is CAWTGTGHSPLFF.